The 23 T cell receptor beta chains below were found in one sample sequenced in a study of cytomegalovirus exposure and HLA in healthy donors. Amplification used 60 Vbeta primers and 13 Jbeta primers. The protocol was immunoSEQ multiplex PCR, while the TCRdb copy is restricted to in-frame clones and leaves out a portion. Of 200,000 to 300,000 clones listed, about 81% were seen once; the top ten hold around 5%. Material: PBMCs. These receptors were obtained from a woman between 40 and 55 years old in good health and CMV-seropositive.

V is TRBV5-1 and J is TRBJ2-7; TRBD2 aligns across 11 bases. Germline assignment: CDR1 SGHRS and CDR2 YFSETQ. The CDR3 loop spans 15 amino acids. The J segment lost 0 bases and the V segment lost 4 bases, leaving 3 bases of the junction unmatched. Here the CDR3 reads CASSATSGGSYEQYF. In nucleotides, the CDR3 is TGCGCCAGCAGCGCTACTAGCGGGGGCTCCTACGAGCAGTACTTC.

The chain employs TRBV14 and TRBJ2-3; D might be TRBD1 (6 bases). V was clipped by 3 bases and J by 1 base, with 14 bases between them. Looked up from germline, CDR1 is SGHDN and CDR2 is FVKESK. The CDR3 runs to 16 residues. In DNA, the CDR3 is TGTGCCAGCAGCCACCAAAGGGGGTTGGGCACAGATACGCAGTATTTT. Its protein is CASSHQRGLGTDTQYF.

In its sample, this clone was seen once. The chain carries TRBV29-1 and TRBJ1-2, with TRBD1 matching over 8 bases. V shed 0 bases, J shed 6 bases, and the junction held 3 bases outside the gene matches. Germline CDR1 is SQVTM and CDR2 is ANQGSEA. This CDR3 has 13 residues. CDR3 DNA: TGCAGCGTTGAAGAATTACAGGGGGATGGCTACACCTTC. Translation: CSVEELQGDGYTF.

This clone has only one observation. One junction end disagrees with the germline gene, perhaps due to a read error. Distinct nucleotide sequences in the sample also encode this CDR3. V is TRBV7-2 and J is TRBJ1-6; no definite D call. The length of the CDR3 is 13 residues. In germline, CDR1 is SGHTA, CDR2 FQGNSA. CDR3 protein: CASSLGVNSPLHF. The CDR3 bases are TGTGCCAGCAGCTTAGGAGTAAATTCCCCCCTCCACTTT.

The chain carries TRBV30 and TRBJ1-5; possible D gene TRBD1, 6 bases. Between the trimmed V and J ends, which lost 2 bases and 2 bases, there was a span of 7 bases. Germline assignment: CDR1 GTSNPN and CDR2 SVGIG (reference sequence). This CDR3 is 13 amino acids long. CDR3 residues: CAWSRQGNQPQHF. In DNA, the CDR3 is TGTGCCTGGAGTAGACAGGGCAATCAGCCCCAGCATTTT.

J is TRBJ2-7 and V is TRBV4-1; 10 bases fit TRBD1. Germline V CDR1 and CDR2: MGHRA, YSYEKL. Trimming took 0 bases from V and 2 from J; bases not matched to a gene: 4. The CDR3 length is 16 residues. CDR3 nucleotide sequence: TGCGCCAGCAGCCAAGAGGGACAGGGGCTCCCCTACGAGCAGTACTTC. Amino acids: CASSQEGQGLPYEQYF.

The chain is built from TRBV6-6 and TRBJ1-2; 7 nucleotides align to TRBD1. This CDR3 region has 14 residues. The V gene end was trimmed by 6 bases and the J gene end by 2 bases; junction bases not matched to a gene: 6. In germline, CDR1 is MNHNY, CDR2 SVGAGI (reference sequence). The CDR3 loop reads CASRLQGKNYGYTF. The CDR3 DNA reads TGTGCCAGCAGGTTACAGGGGAAGAACTATGGCTACACCTTC.

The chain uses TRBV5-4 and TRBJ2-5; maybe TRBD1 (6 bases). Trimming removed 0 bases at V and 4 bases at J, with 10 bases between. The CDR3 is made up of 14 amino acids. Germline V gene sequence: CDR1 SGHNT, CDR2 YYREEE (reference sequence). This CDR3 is CASSLVQGRETQYF. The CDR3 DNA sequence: TGTGCCAGCAGCTTGGTGCAGGGGAGAGAGACCCAGTACTTC.

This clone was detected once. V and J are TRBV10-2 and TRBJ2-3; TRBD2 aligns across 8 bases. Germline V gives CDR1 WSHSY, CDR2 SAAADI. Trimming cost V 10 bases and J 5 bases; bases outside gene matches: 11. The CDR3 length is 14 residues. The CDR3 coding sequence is TGCGCCACCCTAGCCGGGACTAGTCTAGATACGCAGTATTTT. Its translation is CATLAGTSLDTQYF.

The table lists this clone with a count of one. In DNA, the CDR3 is TGTGCCAGCAGCTTTAGCGGGGGGAAAGATACGCAGTATTTT. Its protein product is CASSFSGGKDTQYF. This sequence joins TRBV7-3 and TRBJ2-3; 10 positions match TRBD2. The CDR3 runs to 14 residues. V was pared by 3 bases and J by 5 bases, with 2 bases of the junction left unmatched. Germline V gene lookup returns CDR1 SGHTA and CDR2 FQGTGA.

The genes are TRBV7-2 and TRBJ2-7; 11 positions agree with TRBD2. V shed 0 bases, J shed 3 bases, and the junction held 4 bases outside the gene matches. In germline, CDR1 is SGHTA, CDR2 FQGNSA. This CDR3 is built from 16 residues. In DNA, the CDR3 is TGTGCCAGCAGCTTAGCTGGGCTAGCGGGAGGCTACGAGCAGTACTTC. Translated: CASSLAGLAGGYEQYF.

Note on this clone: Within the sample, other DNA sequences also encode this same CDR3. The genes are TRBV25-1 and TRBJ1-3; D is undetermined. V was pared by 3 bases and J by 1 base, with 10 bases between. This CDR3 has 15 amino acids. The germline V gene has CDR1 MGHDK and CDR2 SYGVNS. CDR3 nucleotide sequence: TGTGCCAGCAGTGAGCCGGGAGGTTCTGGAAACACCATATATTTT. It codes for CASSEPGGSGNTIYF.

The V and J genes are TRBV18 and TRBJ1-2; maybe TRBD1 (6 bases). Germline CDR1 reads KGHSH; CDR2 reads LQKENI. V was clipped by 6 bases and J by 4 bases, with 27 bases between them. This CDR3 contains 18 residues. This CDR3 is CASSSASTGGGQGYGYTF. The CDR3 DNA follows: TGTGCCAGCTCGTCGGCCTCCACGGGCGGGGGGCAAGGCTATGGCTACACCTTC.

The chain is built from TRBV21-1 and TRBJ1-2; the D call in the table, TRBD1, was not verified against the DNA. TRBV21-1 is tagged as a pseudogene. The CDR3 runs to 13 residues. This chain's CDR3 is CASSKEGMGGYTF. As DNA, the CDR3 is TGTGCCAGCAGCAAAGAGGGGATGGGGGGCTACACCTTC.

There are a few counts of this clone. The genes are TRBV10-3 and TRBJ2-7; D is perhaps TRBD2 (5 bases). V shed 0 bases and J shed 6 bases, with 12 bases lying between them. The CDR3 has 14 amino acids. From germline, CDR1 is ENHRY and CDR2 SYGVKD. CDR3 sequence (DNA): TGTGCCATCAGTGAGTCGTACGGCAGCGGCGAGCAGTACTTC. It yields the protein CAISESYGSGEQYF.

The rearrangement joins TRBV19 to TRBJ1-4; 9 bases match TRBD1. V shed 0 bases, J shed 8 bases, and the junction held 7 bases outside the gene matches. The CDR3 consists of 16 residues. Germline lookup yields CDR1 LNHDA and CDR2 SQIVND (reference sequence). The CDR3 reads CASSIDPTGGREKLFF. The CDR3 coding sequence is TGTGCCAGTAGTATAGATCCGACAGGGGGTCGGGAAAAACTGTTTTTT. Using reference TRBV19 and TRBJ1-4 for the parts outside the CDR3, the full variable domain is DGGITQSPKYLFRKEGQNVTLSCEQNLNHDAMYWYRQDPGQGLRLIYYSQIVNDFQKGDIAEGYSVSREKKESFPLTVTSAQKNPTAFYLCASSIDPTGGREKLFFGSGTQLSVL.

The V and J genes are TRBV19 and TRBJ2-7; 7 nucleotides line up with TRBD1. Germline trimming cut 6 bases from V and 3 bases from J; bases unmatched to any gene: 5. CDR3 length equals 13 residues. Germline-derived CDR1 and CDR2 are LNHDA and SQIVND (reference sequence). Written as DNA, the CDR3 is TGTGCCAGTAGACAGGGGTATGGCTACGAGCAGTACTTC. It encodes CASRQGYGYEQYF.

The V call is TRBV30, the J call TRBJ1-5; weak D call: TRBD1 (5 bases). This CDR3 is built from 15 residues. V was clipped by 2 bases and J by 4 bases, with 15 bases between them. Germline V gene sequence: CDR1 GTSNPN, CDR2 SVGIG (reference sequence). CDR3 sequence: CAWSPMGGGNQPQHF. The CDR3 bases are TGTGCCTGGAGTCCCATGGGGGGGGGAAATCAGCCCCAGCATTTT. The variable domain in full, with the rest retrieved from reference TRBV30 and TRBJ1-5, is SQTIHQWPATLVQPVGSPLSLECTVEGTSNPNLYWYRQAAGRGLQLLFYSVGIGQISSEVPQNLSASRPQDRQFILSSKKLLLSDSGFYLCAWSPMGGGNQPQHFGDGTRLSIL.

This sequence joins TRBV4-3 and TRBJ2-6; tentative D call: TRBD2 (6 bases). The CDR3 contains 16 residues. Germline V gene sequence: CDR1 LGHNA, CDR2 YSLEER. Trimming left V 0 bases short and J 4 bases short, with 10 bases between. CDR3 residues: CASSQDPGRGANVLTF. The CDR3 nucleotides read TGCGCCAGCAGCCAAGATCCCGGGAGAGGGGCCAACGTCCTGACTTTC.

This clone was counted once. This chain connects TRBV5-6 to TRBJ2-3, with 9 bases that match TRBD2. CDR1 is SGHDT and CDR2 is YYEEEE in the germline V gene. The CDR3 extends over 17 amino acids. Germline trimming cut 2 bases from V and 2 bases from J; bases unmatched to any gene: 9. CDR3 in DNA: TGTGCCAGCAGCTTTCTCGTGAGCGGGGGGACCACAGATACGCAGTATTTT. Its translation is CASSFLVSGGTTDTQYF. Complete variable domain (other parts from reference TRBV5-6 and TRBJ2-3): DAGVTQSPTHLIKTRGQQVTLRCSPKSGHDTVSWYQQALGQGPQFIFQYYEEEERQRGNFPDRFSGHQFPNYSSELNVNALLLGDSALYLCASSFLVSGGTTDTQYFGPGTRLTVL.

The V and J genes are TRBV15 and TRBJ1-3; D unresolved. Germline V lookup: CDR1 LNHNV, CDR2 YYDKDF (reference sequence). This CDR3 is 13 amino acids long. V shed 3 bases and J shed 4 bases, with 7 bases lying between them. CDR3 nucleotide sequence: TGTGCCACCAGCAGCAGGAGGGGAAACACCATATATTTT. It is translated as CATSSRRGNTIYF.

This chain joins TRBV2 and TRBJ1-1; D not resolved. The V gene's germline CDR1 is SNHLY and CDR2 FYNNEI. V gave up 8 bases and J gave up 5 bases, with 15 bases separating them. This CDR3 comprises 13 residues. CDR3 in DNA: TGTGCCAGCTCGATGGGAGGGTCGACTGAAGCTTTCTTT. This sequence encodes CASSMGGSTEAFF.

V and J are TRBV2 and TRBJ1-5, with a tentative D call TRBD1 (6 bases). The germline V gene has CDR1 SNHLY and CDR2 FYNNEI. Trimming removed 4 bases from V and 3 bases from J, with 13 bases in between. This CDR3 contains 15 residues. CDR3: CASSAFRGANQPQHF. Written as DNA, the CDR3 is TGTGCCAGCAGTGCTTTTCGGGGGGCCAATCAGCCCCAGCATTTT.